One sample yielded the 14 T cell receptor beta chains listed below, sequenced in a study of shared clonotypes between healthy human individuals. The protocol was immunoSEQ multiplex PCR, while the TCRdb copy is restricted to in-frame clones and leaves out a portion. The sample contains over 150,000 clones, 65% to 80% of which appear only once. Sequencing was performed on memory CD4+ T cells sorted from blood. Subset described: CD45RA-negative fraction. Receptors originate from a man younger than 40 in good health.

V gene TRBV7-9 combines with J gene TRBJ2-3; 7 nucleotides agree with TRBD1. Germline CDR1 SEHNR, CDR2 FQNEAQ (reference sequence). V lost 0 bases and J lost 1; bases outside the gene matches: 4. The CDR3 totals 16 residues. The CDR3 DNA reads as TGTGCCAGCAGCTTAGCACAGGGGTTAGGCACAGATACGCAGTATTTT. Residues: CASSLAQGLGTDTQYF.

This clone has only a few counts. The gene calls are TRBV4-1 and TRBJ2-1; 7 nucleotides align to TRBD2. The junction had 7 bases not matched to a gene; V was cut back by 2 bases and J by 6 bases. The CDR3 extends over 15 amino acids. CDR1 is MGHRA, CDR2 YSYEKL, per germline. CDR3 sequence: CASSQLYGRTNEQFF. The CDR3 DNA is TGCGCCAGCAGCCAACTATACGGGAGGACCAATGAGCAGTTCTTC.

The gene calls are TRBV28 and TRBJ1-5, with TRBD1 identical over 7 bases. The V segment lost 4 bases and the J segment 7 bases; nucleotides outside the gene matches: 10. There are 15 residues in the CDR3. CDR1 is MDHEN and CDR2 is SYDVKM in the germline V gene. In DNA form, the CDR3 reads TGTGCCAGCAGTTCTACAGGGGTCGGTCAACAGCCCCAGCATTTT. The encoded protein is CASSSTGVGQQPQHF.

This clone came up a few times. This chain joins TRBV27 and TRBJ1-2; tentative D call: TRBD1 (6 bases). Germline V CDR1 and CDR2: MNHEY, SMNVEV (reference sequence). This CDR3 has 14 residues. Trimming removed 5 bases at V and 8 bases at J, with 18 bases between. For the CDR3, the DNA is TGTGCCAGCAGTCGAAATAGGGACAACCAGGGCTACACCTTC. It is translated as CASSRNRDNQGYTF.

This clone was recorded once. J is TRBJ2-4 and V is TRBV5-8, with a weak D call TRBD1 (5 bases). The V and J ends lost 1 base and 0 bases respectively, with 11 bases between them. The CDR3 is 16 amino acids. Germline CDR1 SGHTS, CDR2 YDEGEE. The CDR3 region is CASSLRQQLAKNIQYF. As DNA, the CDR3 is TGTGCCAGCAGCTTGAGACAGCAGCTAGCCAAAAACATTCAGTACTTC.

The chain employs TRBV25-1 and TRBJ2-5, with TRBD2 matching 12 bases. From germline, CDR1 is MGHDK and CDR2 SYGVNS. Unmatched junction bases numbered 3, after V lost 2 bases and J lost 2 bases. This CDR3 has 16 amino acids. For the CDR3, the DNA is TGTGCCAGCAGTGAAACTAGCGGGAGGCTACAAGAGACCCAGTACTTC. Its protein product is CASSETSGRLQETQYF.

This clone has only a few counts. The chain's CDR3 is CASSVQPDNYGYTF. DNA for the CDR3: TGTGCCAGCAGTGTTCAACCAGATAACTATGGCTACACCTTC. This rearrangement joins TRBV5-4 to TRBJ1-2; D gene ambiguous. CDR3 size: 14 residues. Germline V gene lookup returns CDR1 SGHNT and CDR2 YYREEE (reference sequence). V dropped 5 bases and J dropped 1 base, with 12 bases sitting between them.

J is TRBJ2-3 and V is TRBV29-1; perhaps D is TRBD1 or TRBD2 (5 bases each). V was shortened by 4 bases and J by 1 base, with 12 bases between the two germline ends. The CDR3 is 14 amino acids. Germline lookup yields CDR1 SQVTM and CDR2 ANQGSEA. CDR3 in amino acids: CSVGVGTGTDTQYF. The CDR3 region has the DNA TGCAGCGTTGGAGTCGGGACCGGCACAGATACGCAGTATTTT.

This clone has only one observation. The rearrangement uses TRBV5-5 and TRBJ1-1, with D perhaps matching TRBD1 (5 bases). The CDR3 consists of 13 residues. The germline gives CDR1 SGHKS, CDR2 YYEKEE (reference sequence). V dropped 2 bases and J dropped 7 bases, with 12 bases sitting between them. The CDR3 coding sequence is TGTGCCAGCAGCTTCGTGGGGGAAGGTGAAGCTTTCTTT. It specifies CASSFVGEGEAFF.

The chain has TRBV18 and TRBJ2-3; 11 bases agree with TRBD2. V lost 3 bases, J lost 4 bases, and 6 bases stayed unmatched. Germline V gives CDR1 KGHSH, CDR2 LQKENI. The CDR3 runs to 16 residues. The CDR3 is CASSPIAGGPADTQYF. The CDR3 nucleotides are TGTGCCAGCTCACCGATAGCGGGAGGGCCGGCAGATACGCAGTATTTT.

The chain is built from TRBV29-1 and TRBJ1-2; no definite D call. The CDR3 runs to 12 residues. Trimming stripped 8 bases from V and 7 bases from J, with 17 bases between. Germline V lookup: CDR1 SQVTM, CDR2 ANQGSEA. CDR3 coding DNA: TGCAGCCACAAAGAGGGTTTAGGTGGCTACACCTTC. Protein product: CSHKEGLGGYTF.

This clone was found a few times. Other DNA sequences from this sample encode an identical CDR3 as well. V gene TRBV7-3 combines with J gene TRBJ1-2; D unresolved. V gave up 5 bases and J gave up 5 bases, with 9 bases separating them. CDR3 length equals 12 residues. Per germline, CDR1 SGHTA and CDR2 FQGTGA. Here the CDR3 reads CASSQTGYGYTF. For the CDR3, the DNA is TGTGCCAGCAGCCAAACCGGATATGGCTACACCTTC.

This clone has a handful of counts. The genes are TRBV5-4 and TRBJ2-7; 10 bases map to TRBD1. There are 15 residues in the CDR3. Germline CDR1 SGHNT, CDR2 YYREEE (reference sequence). Germline trimming cut 5 bases from V and 6 bases from J; bases unmatched to any gene: 11. The CDR3 spells CASSPTYGQGGEQYF. DNA for the CDR3: TGTGCCAGCAGTCCAACTTATGGACAGGGGGGCGAGCAGTACTTC.

This chain links TRBV4-2 with TRBJ2-5, with 10 positions matching TRBD2. The V gene end was trimmed by 0 bases and the J gene end by 6 bases; junction bases not matched to a gene: 13. The germline V gene encodes CDR1 LGHNA and CDR2 YNFKEQ. The CDR3 totals 18 residues. DNA of the CDR3: TGTGCCAGCAGCCAAGAGTCTGGAGCGAGCGGGAGGGCAAAGACCCAGTACTTC. Translated: CASSQESGASGRAKTQYF.